These 4 T cell receptor beta chains were sequenced from one sample in a study of T cell changes during pregnancy in multiple sclerosis (dated 2019 in TCRdb). Libraries were made using the immunoSEQ multiplex PCR assay. Drawn from immuneACCESS, this table holds only the in-frame rearrangements with V and J called that TCRdb kept. Clones are partly lost; checked studies trace under half to an unresolved V gene and leave the rest unexplained. The sample data list around 10,000 clones, and around 89% of these were observed just once. The ten top clones hold 4% to 6% of the sample. The material was CD8+ T cells from peripheral blood mononuclear cells, obtained in the first trimester of pregnancy. The receptors derive from a female donor in good health, enrolled as a control in a pregnancy study.

The chain recombines TRBV4-2 with TRBJ2-1; 7 positions agree with TRBD2. After removal of 4 bases from V and 3 bases from J, the junction contained 9 bases not matched to a gene. In germline, CDR1 is LGHNA, CDR2 YNFKEQ. The length of the CDR3 is 16 residues. The CDR3 reads CASSPGGGGGYNEQFF. CDR3 nucleotide sequence: TGTGCCAGCAGCCCCGGGGGAGGCGGGGGCTACAATGAGCAGTTCTTC.

V gene TRBV29-1 combines with J gene TRBJ2-1; a weak D match, TRBD2 (5 bases). V lost 3 bases and J lost 6, with 9 bases in between. The CDR3 is 12 amino acids. Germline V lookup: CDR1 SQVTM, CDR2 ANQGSEA. Written as DNA, the CDR3 is TGCAGCGTTGAGTGGAGGTTCAATGAGCAGTTCTTC. It is translated as CSVEWRFNEQFF.

This chain connects TRBV7-9 to TRBJ2-7; TRBD1 aligns across 8 bases. This CDR3 contains 15 residues. V lost 1 base, J lost 4 bases, and 6 bases stayed unmatched. CDR1 and CDR2 from the germline V gene are SEHNR and FQNEAQ (reference sequence). In nucleotides, the CDR3 is TGTGCCAGCAGCTTAGGGTCAACAGGGGGGTACGAGCAGTACTTC. Its translation is CASSLGSTGGYEQYF. Together with reference TRBV7-9 and TRBJ2-7, the CDR3 gives the full variable domain: DTGVSQNPRHKITKRGQNVTFRCDPISEHNRLYWYRQTLGQGPEFLTYFQNEAQLEKSRLLSDRFSAERPKGSFSTLEIQRTEQGDSAMYLCASSLGSTGGYEQYFGPGTRLTVT.

The chain has TRBV9 and TRBJ2-7; unclear D gene. CDR1 is SGDLS and CDR2 is YYNGEE in the germline V gene. This CDR3 contains 13 residues. V was cut by 0 bases and J by 7 bases, with 11 bases left in between. CDR3 bases: TGTGCCAGCAGCGTAGTAACGACCGGGGAGCAGTACTTC. It encodes CASSVVTTGEQYF.